The 25 T cell receptor beta chains below come from one sample, sequenced in a study of Ad26.COV2.S vaccination and SARS-CoV-2 variants. Treatment defined: about 20 received Ad26.COV2.S at low or high dose, single or two shots; about 5 received placebo; per-sample allocation not given. Specimen acquisition occurred on day 63 following the initial vaccine or placebo injection. TCRdb keeps only in-frame clones here, not all; method: immunoSEQ multiplex PCR. The sample lists roughly 300,000 clones, about 89% occurring once. Sequencing was performed on peripheral blood, taken in a trial of Ad26.COV2.S vaccine versus placebo. The receptors derive from a person between 18 and 65 years old who received the Ad26.COV2.S COVID-19 vaccine or a placebo.

The V gene is TRBV7-8, the J gene TRBJ1-3, with 7 bases lining up with TRBD1. The V gene's germline CDR1 is SGHVS and CDR2 FQNEAQ. V gave up 4 bases and J gave up 9 bases; unmatched junction bases: 15. CDR3 length: 16 amino acids. The CDR3 spells CASSSPRDRDLSTIYF. In nucleotides, the CDR3 is TGTGCCAGCAGCTCCCCCCGTGACAGGGACCTAAGCACCATATATTTT.

This chain links TRBV3-1 (or the pseudogene TRBV3-2) with TRBJ1-1, with TRBD1 identical over 8 bases. The CDR3 contains 15 residues. Trimming removed 1 base from V and 7 bases from J; junction bases left unmatched: 8. The germline CDR1 and CDR2 sequences are LGHDT and YNNKEL (reference sequence). Written as DNA, the CDR3 is TGTGCCAGCAGCCAAGGGACAGGGATCGGTCTTGAAGCTTTCTTT. It translates to CASSQGTGIGLEAFF.

V usage is TRBV5-6 and J usage is TRBJ1-1; no clear D. CDR3 size: 13 residues. V was pared by 1 base and J by 8 bases, with 12 bases between. The germline gives CDR1 SGHDT, CDR2 YYEEEE. As DNA, the CDR3 is TGTGCCAGCAGCTTGCCGGCAGCCCTGGAAGCTTTCTTT. Its protein product is CASSLPAALEAFF.

This clone occurred a few times. The rearrangement uses TRBV6-1 and TRBJ2-7; possible D gene TRBD1, 6 bases. V was shortened by 3 bases and J by 3 bases, with 18 bases between the two germline ends. CDR3 length: 16 amino acids. Germline V gene data show CDR1 as MNHNS and CDR2 as SASEGT. As DNA, the CDR3 is TGTGCCAGCAGTGACCCCAAAACAGGGTACGACTACGAGCAGTACTTC. Translating gives CASSDPKTGYDYEQYF.

This chain joins TRBV11-2 and TRBJ2-7; 7 bases align to TRBD2. CDR1 SGHAT and CDR2 FQNNGV come from the germline V gene. V gave up 5 bases and J gave up 3 bases; unmatched junction bases: 13. The CDR3 runs to 16 residues. The CDR3 is CASSSRLAGIFYEQYF. CDR3 nucleotide sequence: TGTGCCAGCAGCAGCAGACTAGCAGGAATCTTCTACGAGCAGTACTTC.

V gene TRBV5-1 combines with J gene TRBJ2-1, with a weak D call TRBD1 (6 bases). V lost 4 bases and J lost 2, with 10 bases in between. The germline V gene has CDR1 SGHRS and CDR2 YFSETQ. The CDR3 consists of 14 residues. The CDR3 DNA is TGCGCCAGCAGCGCGGACAGTACCTACAATGAGCAGTTCTTC. This codes for CASSADSTYNEQFF. The full variable domain, completed using reference TRBV5-1 and TRBJ2-1, is KAGVTQTPRYLIKTRGQQVTLSCSPISGHRSVSWYQQTPGQGLQFLFEYFSETQRNKGNFPGRFSGRQFSNSRSEMNVSTLELGDSALYLCASSADSTYNEQFFGPGTRLTVL.

The chain carries TRBV7-3 and TRBJ2-2, with 7 nucleotides matching TRBD2. CDR3 size: 19 residues. V shed 5 bases and J 0 bases; nucleotides not matched to a gene: 15. Per germline, CDR1 SGHTA and CDR2 FQGTGA. CDR3 in DNA: TGTGCCAGCAGCCCCTCCCGTAAGTTCGCGGGGGCGAACACCGGGGAGCTGTTTTTT. It translates to CASSPSRKFAGANTGELFF. Together with reference TRBV7-3 and TRBJ2-2, the CDR3 gives the full variable domain: GAGVSQTPSNKVTEKGKYVELRCDPISGHTALYWYRQSLGQGPEFLIYFQGTGAADDSGLPNDRFFAVRPEGSVSTLKIQRTERGDSAVYLCASSPSRKFAGANTGELFFGEGSRLTVL.

V usage is TRBV6-5 and J usage is TRBJ1-1; D uncertain. The V gene's germline CDR1 is MNHEY and CDR2 SVGAGI. The CDR3 consists of 13 residues. The V end lost 3 bases, the J end lost 4 bases, and 9 bases lay between the germline ends. For the CDR3, the DNA is TGTGCCAGCAGTTATTCGCGATCCACTGAAGCTTTCTTT. Its translation: CASSYSRSTEAFF.

The CDR3 protein is CASSQGGTNEKLFF. The CDR3 region has the DNA TGTGCCAGCAGCCAAGGAGGAACTAATGAAAAACTGTTTTTT. This chain uses TRBV3-1 (or the pseudogene TRBV3-2) with TRBJ1-4; D not resolved. CDR1 is LGHDT and CDR2 is YNNKEL in the germline V gene (reference sequence). The V and J ends lost 1 base and 1 base respectively, with 4 bases between them. The CDR3 length is 14 residues.

The gene calls are TRBV28 and TRBJ2-5; D unclear. The V and J ends lost 1 base and 5 bases respectively, with 14 bases between them. The CDR3 contains 15 residues. Germline CDR1 MDHEN, CDR2 SYDVKM. DNA for the CDR3: TGTGCCAGCAGTTTATTAGTGTCAGGATGGGAGACCCAGTACTTC. Encoded protein: CASSLLVSGWETQYF.

The J gene is TRBJ2-2, the V gene TRBV2; TRBD1 agrees at 9 bases. The CDR3 totals 15 residues. Germline-derived CDR1 and CDR2 are SNHLY and FYNNEI. After removal of 5 bases from V and 5 bases from J, the junction contained 6 bases not matched to a gene. This CDR3 is CASSRTGVGTGELFF. The CDR3 DNA follows: TGTGCCAGCAGTCGGACAGGGGTAGGAACCGGGGAGCTGTTTTTT.

This rearrangement joins TRBV11-2 to TRBJ1-1; D is unclear. The CDR3 length is 15 residues. Germline V CDR1 and CDR2: SGHAT, FQNNGV. Trimming cost V 1 base and J 4 bases, with 13 bases left between them. The CDR3 bases are TGTGCCAGCAGCTTAGCCGCAATGGAAGGCACTGAAGCTTTCTTT. Encoded protein: CASSLAAMEGTEAFF.

The rearrangement joins TRBV6-5 to TRBJ2-3, with 9 bases fitting TRBD2. The CDR3 covers 15 residues. Germline V gives CDR1 MNHEY, CDR2 SVGAGI. The V and J ends lost 6 bases and 4 bases, in that order; junction bases with no gene match: 8. The DNA of the CDR3 is TGTGCCAGCAGACTCCGCGGGGGGGCCGCAGATACGCAGTATTTT. It is translated as CASRLRGGAADTQYF.

The V and J genes are TRBV28 and TRBJ1-2; TRBD1 agrees at 8 bases. This CDR3 has 14 amino acids. Trimming cost V 6 bases and J 8 bases; bases outside gene matches: 11. Germline V gene data show CDR1 as MDHEN and CDR2 as SYDVKM. The CDR3 nucleotides read TGTGCCAGCAGGACCCTGACAGGGGACCTGGGCTACACCTTC. The encoded protein is CASRTLTGDLGYTF.

The chain is built from TRBV18 and TRBJ1-4, with D perhaps TRBD1 (6 bases). Per the germline V gene, CDR1 is KGHSH and CDR2 is LQKENI. V dropped 3 bases and J dropped 5 bases, with 16 bases sitting between them. The CDR3 spans 16 residues. The chain's CDR3 is CASSPAGGGRNEKLFF. CDR3 nucleotides: TGTGCCAGCTCACCGGCCGGGGGCGGACGAAATGAAAAACTGTTTTTT.

The chain has TRBV27 and TRBJ2-4; possible D gene TRBD1, 7 bases. Per germline, CDR1 MNHEY and CDR2 SMNVEV (reference sequence). The V gene lost 6 bases and the J gene lost 3 bases, with 15 bases spanning the gap. The CDR3 is 15 residues long. CDR3 sequence reads: CASRDLQGGKNIQYF. CDR3 sequence (DNA): TGTGCCAGCAGAGACCTCCAGGGGGGCAAAAACATTCAGTACTTC.

V usage is TRBV12-3 or TRBV12-4 and J usage is TRBJ2-2, with a tentative D call TRBD1 (5 bases). The ends were cut back, 11 bases at V and 3 bases at J, with 13 bases in the middle. The CDR3 runs to 13 residues. CDR3 in amino acids: CAGKDTYTGELFF. As DNA, the CDR3 is TGTGCCGGAAAGGACACCTACACCGGGGAGCTGTTTTTT.

The rearrangement joins TRBV28 to TRBJ2-2; D gene uncertain. The germline gives CDR1 MDHEN, CDR2 SYDVKM. Trimming left V 4 bases short and J 6 bases short, with 15 bases between. CDR3 length: 15 residues. In nucleotides, the CDR3 is TGTGCCAGCAGTTCTCTGGTCTTTGGCGCCGGGGAGCTGTTTTTT. This encodes CASSSLVFGAGELFF.

The chain recombines TRBV7-3 with TRBJ2-1; D might be TRBD1 or TRBD2, each matching 5 bases. Trimming took off 5 bases at V and 1 base at J, with 12 bases between the two ends. Germline assignment: CDR1 SGHTA and CDR2 FQGTGA. The CDR3 is made up of 15 amino acids. The CDR3 sequence is CASSEGRNSYNEQFF. The CDR3 DNA reads TGTGCCAGCAGCGAGGGACGGAATTCCTACAATGAGCAGTTCTTC.

The V call is TRBV7-3, the J call TRBJ2-5; D call uncertain. Trimming took off 2 bases at V and 0 bases at J, with 4 bases between the two ends. Germline CDR1 is SGHTA and CDR2 is FQGTGA. This CDR3 is 13 amino acids long. CDR3 bases: TGTGCCAGCAGCTTAGGGAACCAAGAGACCCAGTACTTC. Amino acid sequence: CASSLGNQETQYF.

V is TRBV29-1 and J is TRBJ2-5, with a tentative D call TRBD1 (6 bases). This CDR3 has 15 residues. Germline assignment: CDR1 SQVTM and CDR2 ANQGSEA. Between the trimmed V and J ends, which lost 2 bases and 2 bases, there was a span of 15 bases. The CDR3 sequence is CSVEIGQKNQETQYF. The CDR3 DNA reads as TGCAGCGTTGAAATCGGACAGAAAAATCAAGAGACCCAGTACTTC.

The J gene is TRBJ1-2, the V gene TRBV15; D perhaps matches TRBD1 (6 bases). The CDR3 loop spans 12 amino acids. The germline gives CDR1 LNHNV, CDR2 YYDKDF (reference sequence). Trimming pared 8 bases from V and 0 bases from J, leaving 7 bases between. The CDR3 region has the DNA TGTGCCACCGGACAGTCTAACTATGGCTACACCTTC. Translation: CATGQSNYGYTF.

The gene calls are TRBV24-1 and TRBJ2-1; no definite D call. Germline CDR1 KGHDR, CDR2 SFDVKD. Trimming pared 0 bases from V and 5 bases from J, leaving 13 bases between. CDR3 size: 16 residues. CDR3 bases: TGTGCCACCAGTGATTTGCAGTTCGGTTCTGACAATGAGCAGTTCTTC. This sequence encodes CATSDLQFGSDNEQFF.

This chain joins TRBV7-9 and TRBJ2-5; D not certain. V lost 5 bases and J lost 0, with 13 bases in between. This CDR3 contains 15 residues. CDR1 SEHNR and CDR2 FQNEAQ come from the germline V gene (reference sequence). DNA for the CDR3: TGTGCCAGCAGCCTTCGGCCAGAGTACCAAGAGACCCAGTACTTC. Protein: CASSLRPEYQETQYF.

This rearrangement joins TRBV30 to TRBJ1-4; possible D gene TRBD1, 6 bases. Trimming left V 3 bases short and J 4 bases short, with 9 bases between. CDR1 and CDR2 (germline): GTSNPN, SVGIG (reference sequence). This CDR3 is 13 amino acids long. CDR3 nucleotides: TGTGCCTGGAGGACAGGTCATAATGAAAAACTGTTTTTT. Its translation: CAWRTGHNEKLFF.